Below are 6 T cell receptor beta chains sequenced from a single sample in a study of T cells after yellow fever vaccination. TCRdb recomputed calls from the 5' RACE reads with MiXCR, one row per CDR3 protein. The sample lists approximately 250,000 distinct CDR3 sequences, roughly 3.5% seen once, with 19% in the top ten. Here the sequenced sample was PBMCs, taken 15 days after the yellow fever booster vaccination. These TCRs come from a man in his late teens or twenties who received the YFV17D yellow fever vaccine.

This clonotype has at least ten counts. This rearrangement joins TRBV4-2 to TRBJ1-4; possible D gene TRBD1, 5 bases. There are 15 residues in the CDR3. Between the trimmed V and J ends, which lost 3 bases and 2 bases, there was a span of 10 bases. The V gene's germline CDR1 is LGHNA and CDR2 YNFKEQ. The CDR3 DNA is TGTGCCAGCAGCCACTCAGGGACGACTAATGAAAAACTGTTTTTT. It translates to CASSHSGTTNEKLFF.

This clonotype was picked up many times. The CDR3 region has the DNA TGTGCCAGCGCAAAAGAGGGGGGAACTTCACCCCTCCACTTT. The encoded protein is CASAKEGGTSPLHF. The chain combines TRBV6-2 or TRBV6-3 with TRBJ1-6, with TRBD1 as a possible D gene (6 bases). Germline V gene sequence: CDR1 MNHEY, CDR2 SVGEGT. V shed 8 bases and J shed 9 bases, with 17 bases lying between them. This CDR3 comprises 14 residues.

This clonotype occurred many times. J is TRBJ2-7 and V is TRBV20-1; TRBD1 is a possible D gene (5 bases). In germline, CDR1 is DFQATT, CDR2 SNEGSKA (reference sequence). V gave up 5 bases and J gave up 3 bases, with 8 bases separating them. This CDR3 is 11 amino acids long. The CDR3 loop reads CSAQTDYEQYV. CDR3 bases: TGCAGTGCTCAGACAGACTACGAGCAGTACGTC.

Ten or more counts support this clonotype. The genes are TRBV20-1 and TRBJ2-3; no definite D call. Trimming stripped 4 bases from V and 4 bases from J, with 15 bases between. Germline values: CDR1 DFQATT, CDR2 SNEGSKA (reference sequence). The CDR3 loop spans 14 amino acids. The CDR3 spells CSANYNPLPDTQYF. The CDR3 DNA reads TGCAGTGCTAACTACAATCCTCTCCCAGATACGCAGTATTTT.

This clonotype was seen repeatedly, ten times or more. The chain couples TRBV5-1 to TRBJ2-3; D is possibly TRBD2 (5 bases). The CDR3 consists of 15 residues. Germline CDR1 is SGHRS and CDR2 is YFSETQ. The V and J ends lost 1 base and 2 bases respectively, with 11 bases between them. In DNA form, the CDR3 reads TGCGCCAGCAGCTTGTATCCAGGACTCACAGATACGCAGTATTTT. Its protein is CASSLYPGLTDTQYF.

This clonotype was counted ten times or more. The V and J genes are TRBV18 and TRBJ2-7, with D possibly matching TRBD2 (6 bases). Germline CDR1 reads KGHSH; CDR2 reads LQKENI. The CDR3 sequence is 15 residues long. V gave up 6 bases and J gave up 3 bases, with 18 bases separating them. CDR3 amino acids: CASSPAEGVSYEQYF. Here the CDR3 DNA reads TGTGCCAGCTCCCCCGCGGAGGGAGTAAGCTACGAGCAGTACTTC.